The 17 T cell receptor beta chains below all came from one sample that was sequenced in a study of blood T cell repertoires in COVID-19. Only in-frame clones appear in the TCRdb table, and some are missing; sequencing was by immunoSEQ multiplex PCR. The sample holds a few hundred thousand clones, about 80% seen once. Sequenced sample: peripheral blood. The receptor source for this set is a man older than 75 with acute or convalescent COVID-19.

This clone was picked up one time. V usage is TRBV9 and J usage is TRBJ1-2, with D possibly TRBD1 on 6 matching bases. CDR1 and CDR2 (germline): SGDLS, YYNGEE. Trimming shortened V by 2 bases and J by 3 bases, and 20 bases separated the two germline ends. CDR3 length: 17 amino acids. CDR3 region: CASSVSMDSPTYYGYTF. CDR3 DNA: TGTGCCAGCAGCGTTTCCATGGACAGCCCTACTTACTATGGCTACACCTTC.

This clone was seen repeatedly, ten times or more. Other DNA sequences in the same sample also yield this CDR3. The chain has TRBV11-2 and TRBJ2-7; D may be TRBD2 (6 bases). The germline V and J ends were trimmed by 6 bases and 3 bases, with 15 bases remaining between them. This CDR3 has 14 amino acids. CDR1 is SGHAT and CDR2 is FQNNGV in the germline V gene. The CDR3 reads CASRRGGRSYEQYF. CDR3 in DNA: TGTGCCAGCAGGAGGGGAGGTCGAAGCTACGAGCAGTACTTC.

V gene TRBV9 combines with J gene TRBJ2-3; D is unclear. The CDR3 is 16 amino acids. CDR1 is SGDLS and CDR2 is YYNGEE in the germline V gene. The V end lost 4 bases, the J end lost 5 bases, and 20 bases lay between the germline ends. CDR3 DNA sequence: TGTGCCAGCAGCTCAGAGCACGGCGCGGCTAGAGATACGCAGTATTTT. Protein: CASSSEHGAARDTQYF.

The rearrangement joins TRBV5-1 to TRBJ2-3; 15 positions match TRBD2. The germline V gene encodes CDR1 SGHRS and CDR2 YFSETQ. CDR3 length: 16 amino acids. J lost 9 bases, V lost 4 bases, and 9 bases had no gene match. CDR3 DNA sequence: TGCGCCAGCAGCGACAGGACTAGCGGGGGGGCGGCCACGCAGTATTTT. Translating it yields CASSDRTSGGAATQYF.

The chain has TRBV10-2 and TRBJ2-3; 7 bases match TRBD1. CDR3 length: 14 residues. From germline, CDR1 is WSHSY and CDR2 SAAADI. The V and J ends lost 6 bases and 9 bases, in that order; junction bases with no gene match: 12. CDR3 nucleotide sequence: TGCGCCAGCAGGCCGGGACAGCTAACACCCACGCAGTATTTT. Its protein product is CASRPGQLTPTQYF.

The CDR3 region is CASSPGGSEQYF. As DNA, the CDR3 is TGTGCCAGCAGTCCCGGGGGGAGCGAGCAGTACTTC. The rearrangement links TRBV27 to TRBJ2-7; 7 bases align to TRBD2. CDR1 and CDR2 (germline): MNHEY, SMNVEV (reference sequence). The CDR3 consists of 12 residues. Trimming removed 5 bases from V and 6 bases from J; junction bases left unmatched: 4.

The CDR3 bases are TGTGCCAGCAGGCGACAGGGGGCCACAGATACGCAGTATTTT. This sequence encodes CASRRQGATDTQYF. V usage is TRBV27 and J usage is TRBJ2-3, with TRBD1 identical over 10 bases. CDR1 and CDR2 (germline): MNHEY, SMNVEV (reference sequence). CDR3 size: 14 residues. Germline trimming cut 6 bases from V and 2 bases from J; bases unmatched to any gene: 2.

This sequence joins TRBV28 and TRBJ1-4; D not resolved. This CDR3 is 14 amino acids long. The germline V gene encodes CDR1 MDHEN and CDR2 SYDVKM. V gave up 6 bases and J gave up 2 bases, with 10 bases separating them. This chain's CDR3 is CASRSGMTNEKLFF. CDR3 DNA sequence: TGTGCCAGCAGGTCGGGGATGACTAATGAAAAACTGTTTTTT.

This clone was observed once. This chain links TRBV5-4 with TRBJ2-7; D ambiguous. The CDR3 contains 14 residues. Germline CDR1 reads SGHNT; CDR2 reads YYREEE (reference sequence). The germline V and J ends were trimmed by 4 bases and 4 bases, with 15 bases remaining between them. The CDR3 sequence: CASSPENGPYEQYF. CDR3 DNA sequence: TGTGCCAGCAGCCCAGAGAATGGGCCATACGAGCAGTACTTC.

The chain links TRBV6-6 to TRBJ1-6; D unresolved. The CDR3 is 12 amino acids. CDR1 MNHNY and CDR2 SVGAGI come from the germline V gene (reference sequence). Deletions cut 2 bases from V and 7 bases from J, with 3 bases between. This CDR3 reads CASSYRNSPLHF. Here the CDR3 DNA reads TGTGCCAGCAGTTACCGGAATTCACCCCTCCACTTT.

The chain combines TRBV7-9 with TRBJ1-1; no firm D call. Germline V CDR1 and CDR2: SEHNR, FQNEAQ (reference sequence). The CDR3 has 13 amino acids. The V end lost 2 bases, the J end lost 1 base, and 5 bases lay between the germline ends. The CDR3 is CASSLNKNTEAFF. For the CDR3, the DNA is TGTGCCAGCAGCTTAAATAAGAACACTGAAGCTTTCTTT.

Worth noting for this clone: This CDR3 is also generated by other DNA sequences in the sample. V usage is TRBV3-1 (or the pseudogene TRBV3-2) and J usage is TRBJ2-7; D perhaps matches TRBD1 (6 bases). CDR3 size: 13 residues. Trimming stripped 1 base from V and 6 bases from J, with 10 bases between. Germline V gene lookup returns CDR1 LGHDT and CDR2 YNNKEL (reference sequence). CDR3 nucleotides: TGTGCCAGCAGCCAAGTGCGCAGGGGCGAGCAGTACTTC. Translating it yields CASSQVRRGEQYF.

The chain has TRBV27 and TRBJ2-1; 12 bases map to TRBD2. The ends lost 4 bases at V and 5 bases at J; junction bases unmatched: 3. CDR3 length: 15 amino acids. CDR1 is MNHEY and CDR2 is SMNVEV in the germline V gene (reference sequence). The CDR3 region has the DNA TGTGCCAGCAGTTCCGGACTAGCGGGGAACAATGAGCAGTTCTTC. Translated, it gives CASSSGLAGNNEQFF.

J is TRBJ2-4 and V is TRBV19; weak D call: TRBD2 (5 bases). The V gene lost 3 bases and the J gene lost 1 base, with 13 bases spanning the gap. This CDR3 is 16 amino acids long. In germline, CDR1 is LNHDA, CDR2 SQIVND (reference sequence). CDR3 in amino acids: CASSIEGRLAKNIQYF. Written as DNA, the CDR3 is TGTGCCAGTAGTATTGAGGGCCGCTTGGCCAAAAACATTCAGTACTTC.

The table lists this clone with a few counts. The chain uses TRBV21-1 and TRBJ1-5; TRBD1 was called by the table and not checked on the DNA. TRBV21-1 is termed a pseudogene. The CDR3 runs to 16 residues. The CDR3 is CASSKGDTPGHQPQHF. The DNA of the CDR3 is TGTGCCAGCAGCAAAGGTGACACCCCAGGCCATCAGCCCCAGCATTTT.

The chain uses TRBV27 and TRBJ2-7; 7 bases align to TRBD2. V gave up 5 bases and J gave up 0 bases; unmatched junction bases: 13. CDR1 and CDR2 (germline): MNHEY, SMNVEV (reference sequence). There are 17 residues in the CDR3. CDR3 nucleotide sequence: TGTGCCAGCAGTAGGCTGGGGAGGGCGGGGTCCTCCTACGAGCAGTACTTC. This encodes CASSRLGRAGSSYEQYF.

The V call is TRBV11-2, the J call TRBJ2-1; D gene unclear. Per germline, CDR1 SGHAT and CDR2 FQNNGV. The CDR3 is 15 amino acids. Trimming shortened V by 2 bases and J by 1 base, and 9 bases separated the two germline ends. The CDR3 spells CASSLTLKSYNEQFF. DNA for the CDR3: TGTGCCAGCAGCTTAACTCTGAAATCCTACAATGAGCAGTTCTTC.